A selection of T cell receptor beta chains follows, all from one sample in a study of T cell repertoires in cytomegalovirus infection. Their target antigens are unknown. One entry per CDR3 protein, called by TCRdb with MiXCR from the reads. Of under 450,000 distinct CDR3 sequences in the sample, about 35% were seen once. The material sequenced was cultured PBMCs, taken from culture after CMV antigen stimulation. The receptors were sampled from a human donor in good health (CMV status not recorded). Some clones in this sample may be carry-over from other donors' samples. Each CDR3 is given with its conserved first and last residue.

v_call	j_call	cdr3_aa
TRBV19	TRBJ2-5	CARRRNYGREGETQYF
TRBV28	TRBJ2-7	CASSLNAHEQYF
TRBV7-2	TRBJ1-6	CASSPDRVSPLHF
TRBV7-2	TRBJ1-3	CASSLDQSRDTIYF
TRBV4-3	TRBJ1-5	CASSPTGPGQPQHF
TRBV29-1	TRBJ1-1	CSVETLMNTEAFF
TRBV25-1	TRBJ2-1	CASSGPGTGRNEQFF
TRBV4-1	TRBJ1-2	CASSQERQGFIGGYTF
TRBV6-1	TRBJ2-1	CASMGGGPVGEQFF
TRBV14	TRBJ1-4	CASSQLSRFEGELFF
TRBV28	TRBJ1-2	CASSFQDHYGYTF
TRBV7-2	TRBJ2-2	CASSFDGTNTGELFF
TRBV7-2	TRBJ2-5	CASSLGRTSGRETQYF
TRBV19	TRBJ2-1	CASSIAGGRSYNEQFF
TRBV19	TRBJ2-7	CASSIALAGSEQYF
TRBV9	TRBJ2-7	CASSRLRDPNYEQYF
TRBV7-2	TRBJ1-5	CASSPADQPQHF
TRBV18	TRBJ1-2	CASSPPTGPDGYTF
TRBV20-1	TRBJ2-1	CSARPLRLSYNEQFF
TRBV20-1	TRBJ1-5	CSASEVTAGNQPQHF
TRBV4-3	TRBJ1-2	CASSSLIGGTGYTF
TRBV7-9	TRBJ1-6	CASSLEAKDSPLHF
TRBV7-2	TRBJ2-7	CASRPATGSYEQYF
TRBV6-2/TRBV6-3	TRBJ2-2	CASRPTGSTGELFF
TRBV12-3/TRBV12-4	TRBJ2-1	CASIPRWSPHNEQFF
TRBV28	TRBJ2-7	CASSLLVRGQEQYF
TRBV7-2	TRBJ1-5	CASSLGGGQGNWNPFLDSNQPQHF
TRBV6-1	TRBJ2-3	CASSYLSLQRLAGEEVTDTQYF
TRBV11-2	TRBJ2-2	CASSSRLAANTGELFF
TRBV7-8	TRBJ2-2	CASSSGTGAWGELFF
TRBV12-5	TRBJ2-4	CASGLVLRGRGNIQYF
TRBV2	TRBJ2-1	CASNRAQGPYNEQFF
TRBV7-2	TRBJ1-1	CASSFNNPPKGNTEAFF
TRBV4-1	TRBJ2-3	CASSQAFTQYF
TRBV10-3	TRBJ2-2	CAITREETGELFF
TRBV7-2	TRBJ2-5	CASGSEETQYF
TRBV11-2	TRBJ2-3	CASSLNVYTDTQYF
TRBV12-3/TRBV12-4	TRBJ2-3	CASSLFGDTQYF
TRBV7-2	TRBJ2-5	CASSLASQGGGETQYF
TRBV27	TRBJ2-4	CASSNGTSGNLAKNIQYF
TRBV12-3/TRBV12-4	TRBJ2-3	CASSLSPSWGSGSTDTQYF
TRBV19	TRBJ2-3	CASGLAGALSTDTQYF
TRBV5-4	TRBJ1-2	CAGRGTNYGYTF
TRBV4-3	TRBJ2-3	CASSQDQRGTDTQYF
TRBV12-3/TRBV12-4	TRBJ1-2	CASSPKGQGYGYTF
TRBV6-1	TRBJ1-2	CASSENWGGPYGYTF
TRBV18	TRBJ2-1	CASSPTAGSYNEQFF
TRBV10-3	TRBJ2-5	CAIGTETQYF
TRBV28	TRBJ2-7	CASTQTYEQYF
TRBV5-4	TRBJ2-3	CASSIRGARTDTQYF
TRBV6-5	TRBJ2-6	CASRGQGISGANVLTF
TRBV7-2	TRBJ2-2	CASSLGVLAGKNTGELFF